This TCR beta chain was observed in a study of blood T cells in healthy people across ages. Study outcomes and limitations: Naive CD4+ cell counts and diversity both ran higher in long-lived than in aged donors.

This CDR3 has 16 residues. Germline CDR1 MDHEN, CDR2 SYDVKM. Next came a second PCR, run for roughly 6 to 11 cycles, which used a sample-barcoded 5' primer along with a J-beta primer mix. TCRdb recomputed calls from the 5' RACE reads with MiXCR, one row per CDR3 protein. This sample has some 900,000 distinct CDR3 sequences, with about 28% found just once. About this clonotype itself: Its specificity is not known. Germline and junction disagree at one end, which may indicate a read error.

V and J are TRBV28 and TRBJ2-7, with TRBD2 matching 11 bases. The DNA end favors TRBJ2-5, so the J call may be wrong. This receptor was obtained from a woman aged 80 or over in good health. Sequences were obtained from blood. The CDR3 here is CVSQTTVAGGRETQYF. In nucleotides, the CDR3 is TGTGTCAGCCAGACAACAGTAGCGGGGGGGCGCGAGACCCAGTACTTC.